This is a list of T cell receptor beta chains from one sample in a study of HIV-infected patients and healthy controls. TCRdb re-called the 5' RACE reads through MiXCR, storing one row per CDR3 protein. The data contain about 15,000 distinct CDR3 sequences, about 7% of them seen just once; the ten biggest clones take up around 8%. Source material: blood. The source is an adult in good health. Each CDR3 is given with its conserved first and last residue. Fields, in order: J gene, V gene, clone size, CDR3 length, CDR3 protein. Clone size, where shown, is once, few, many, or a class for clones that have expanded.

TRBJ1-2	TRBV28	many	12	CASSPGGPGYTF
TRBJ2-3	TRBV9	many	17	CASSVATRGSVTDTQYF
TRBJ2-3	TRBV12-3/TRBV12-4	.	17	CASSLRSSGLSTDTQYF
TRBJ2-3	TRBV28	.	13	CASSRLAPDTQYF
TRBJ2-1	TRBV7-3	many	15	CASSLLAGDLNEQFF
TRBJ2-1	TRBV6-5	many	15	CASSYSKGRASWQFF
TRBJ2-5	TRBV11-1	many	15	CASSPSPTGQETQYF
TRBJ2-7	TRBV20-1	.	14	CSARAPSGSYEQYF
TRBJ2-7	TRBV24-1	many	14	CATSGTGNFYEQYF
TRBJ1-5	TRBV29-1	many	10	CSGGSQPQHF
TRBJ2-1	TRBV29-1	medium-sized	13	CSVGLAGNNEQFF
TRBJ1-6	TRBV20-1	many	14	CSAPEWGLNSPLHF
TRBJ1-5	TRBV6-6	medium-sized	15	CASSYKGGFDQPQHF
TRBJ2-7	TRBV7-2	many	14	CASSLGFFPYEQYF
TRBJ2-7	TRBV7-8	.	14	CASSLAGGNYEQYF
TRBJ2-2	TRBV3-1	many	16	CASSQRGGRITGELFF
TRBJ1-3	TRBV11-2	many	14	CASSPGGTGNTIYF
TRBJ1-1	TRBV5-6	many	15	CASSLFMGVNTEAFF
TRBJ1-5	TRBV9	many	14	CASSRSGGHQPQHF
TRBJ2-1	TRBV10-2	many	15	CASRETTSSYNEQFF
TRBJ1-2	TRBV29-1	once	16	CSVVEDWAAVNYGYTF
TRBJ2-2	TRBV6-1	medium-sized	15	CASRPGLAGTGELFF
TRBJ1-1	TRBV7-8	medium-sized	15	CASSFRDRLNTEAFF
TRBJ1-5	TRBV2	many	14	CASTEGHGSQPQHF
TRBJ1-5	TRBV12-3/TRBV12-4	few	14	CASSEGLINQPQHF
TRBJ2-2	TRBV27	many	14	CASTPGGDTGELFF
TRBJ2-2	TRBV12-3/TRBV12-4	.	19	CASTLGGRRGRANTGELFF
TRBJ2-3	TRBV7-2	many	18	CASSLSSLAGLGTDTQYF
TRBJ1-2	TRBV28	.	12	CASRTGGYGYTF
TRBJ1-1	TRBV27	.	16	CASSLYAGGDLTEAFF
TRBJ2-7	TRBV6-2/TRBV6-3	many	15	CASSSQSGIFDEQYF
TRBJ1-1	TRBV19	many	13	CASSIRENTEAFF
TRBJ1-5	TRBV19	many	15	CASSGGQGLNQPQHF
TRBJ2-3	TRBV5-1	many	14	CASSPVGTTDTQYF
TRBJ1-2	TRBV2	medium-sized	17	CASRVDRLMPPNYGYTF
TRBJ2-1	TRBV7-6	many	14	CASSRGTDLNEQFF
TRBJ2-1	TRBV6-1	many	15	CASSPGLAEYNEQFF
TRBJ2-5	TRBV20-1	.	12	CSARSRAETQYF
TRBJ1-4	TRBV7-9	many	16	CASSFGQYGTNEKLFF
TRBJ1-2	TRBV24-1	.	11	CATSDFYGYTF
TRBJ1-1	TRBV7-2	many	17	CASSLAWGGTFHTEAFF
TRBJ2-2	TRBV11-1	many	16	CASSFRGQGIPGELFF
TRBJ2-1	TRBV20-1	few	13	CSAPWRASNEQFF
TRBJ2-2	TRBV12-3/TRBV12-4	many	14	CASSYLTGGGELFF
TRBJ2-7	TRBV20-1	medium-sized	14	CSARWRLAIDEQYF
TRBJ2-3	TRBV28	medium-sized	17	CASRIGGSGVTTDTQYF
TRBJ1-5	TRBV20-1	.	13	CSANKGGNQPQHF
TRBJ2-1	TRBV6-5	many	13	CASRTGSYNEQFF
TRBJ2-7	TRBV20-1	many	14	CSARLPDSTYEQYF
TRBJ2-5	TRBV7-2	many	15	CASRPGGAYQETQYF
TRBJ2-1	TRBV27	many	16	CASSPLLAGGLDEQFF
TRBJ1-1	TRBV7-8	many	17	CASSLVAGAGILTEAFF
TRBJ1-2	TRBV12-3/TRBV12-4	many	15	CASSSLRGPSFGYTF
TRBJ2-5	TRBV23-1	many	15	CASSQPDRVQETQYF
TRBJ1-1	TRBV5-5	medium-sized	15	CASSLFTGADSEAFF
TRBJ1-4	TRBV7-2	many	13	CASSLGWGEKLFF
TRBJ2-3	TRBV21-1	many	15	CASSKGAPSTDTQYF
TRBJ2-5	TRBV4-2	many	15	CASSQLQGVGETQYF
TRBJ2-7	TRBV12-3/TRBV12-4	many	15	CASSFGGTRSYEQYF